Listed below are T cell receptor beta chains from one sample, sequenced in a study of blood T cell repertoires in COVID-19. Libraries were prepared by immunoSEQ multiplex PCR; TCRdb keeps only in-frame clonotypes and omits some of them. The sample has roughly 200,000 clones, around 90% seen once. The sample was peripheral blood. Receptors were obtained from a man between 65 and 80 years old with acute or convalescent COVID-19. CDR3s include the opening cysteine and the closing phenylalanine or tryptophan. D genes are given only for firm matches. The listing skips clone size in some rows; elsewhere it reads once, few, many or a size class.

17	NA	NA	TRBV21-1	TRBJ2-2	TGTGCCAGCAGCAAAGTTACGAGTAGCGGAGACACCGGGGAGCTGTTTTTT	CASSKVTSSGDTGELFF
16	NA	TRBD1	TRBV14	TRBJ1-6	TGTGCCAGCAGCGCCGGACAGGGACTATATAATTCACCCCTCCACTTT	CASSAGQGLYNSPLHF
15	NA	NA	TRBV9	TRBJ1-5	TGTGCCAGCAGCCCGGGTCTCTATAGCAATCAGCCCCAGCATTTT	CASSPGLYSNQPQHF
19	NA	NA	TRBV18	TRBJ1-5	TGTGCCAGCTCACGGGGCAGAGTCCGGGGGGTTCTTAGCAATCAGCCCCAGCATTTT	CASSRGRVRGVLSNQPQHF
17	NA	TRBD2	TRBV5-1	TRBJ2-5	TGCGCCAGCAGCTTGGGGGGGCTAGCGGGAGACCAAGAGACCCAGTACTTC	CASSLGGLAGDQETQYF
10	many	NA	TRBV30	TRBJ1-1	TGTGCCTGGAGTCAGGGTGAAGCTTTCTTT	CAWSQGEAFF
15	NA	TRBD1	TRBV4-3	TRBJ1-6	TGCGCCAGCAGCCAAGATGGGACAGGAGATTCACCCCTCCACTTT	CASSQDGTGDSPLHF
15	NA	NA	TRBV14	TRBJ2-2	TGTGCCAGCAGCCAAGAAGGCAGGGTGACCGGGGAGCTGTTTTTT	CASSQEGRVTGELFF
15	NA	NA	TRBV11-2	TRBJ2-1	TGTGCCAGCAGCTTCTCCCTCGGGAGTCGCAATGAGCAGTTCTTC	CASSFSLGSRNEQFF
15	NA	TRBD2	TRBV9	TRBJ2-5	TGTGCCAGCAGTGATAGCGGGAGGGGGGAAGAGACCCAGTACTTC	CASSDSGRGEETQYF
13	NA	NA	TRBV6-5	TRBJ2-1	TGTGCCAGCAGTTCCGGTAGCGGCAATGAGCAGTTCTTC	CASSSGSGNEQFF
14	NA	TRBD1	TRBV30	TRBJ2-2	TGTGCCTGGACTGGGGACAGGGGAGACGGGGAGCTGTTTTTT	CAWTGDRGDGELFF
16	NA	TRBD1	TRBV27	TRBJ2-5	TGTGCCAGCAGTCCCCAGGGGGCGAAGGGTTACGAGACCCAGTACTTC	CASSPQGAKGYETQYF
11	NA	NA	TRBV7-9	TRBJ1-2	TGTGCCAGCAGCCGACTTTATGGCTACACCTTC	CASSRLYGYTF
14	once	NA	TRBV11-2	TRBJ2-1	TGTGCCAGCAGCTTAGGGGCGACAGTGACTGAGCAGTTCTTC	CASSLGATVTEQFF
17	NA	NA	TRBV18	TRBJ2-5	TGTGCCAGCTCACCCGTAAGGGAAGCGGCAAGCGAAGAGACCCAGTACTTC	CASSPVREAASEETQYF
14	NA	TRBD1	TRBV10-3	TRBJ2-1	TGTGCCATCAGGATCGGACAGGGCGCCAATGAGCAGTTCTTC	CAIRIGQGANEQFF
17	NA	NA	TRBV9	TRBJ1-2	TGTGCCAGCAGCGTAGTGTCAGGGGCGCTCAGGGTGGACGGCTACACCTTC	CASSVVSGALRVDGYTF
13	once	TRBD1	TRBV27	TRBJ2-7	TGTGCCAGCAGTTTATCCGACAGGGCCGAGCAGTACTTC	CASSLSDRAEQYF
13	few	NA	TRBV12-3/TRBV12-4	TRBJ2-5	TGTGCCAGCAGTATCGGGACACAAGAGACCCAGTACTTC	CASSIGTQETQYF
16	NA	NA	TRBV5-1	TRBJ2-3	TGCGCCAGCAGCTTTGGGGGGGCCTTAAGCACAGATACGCAGTATTTT	CASSFGGALSTDTQYF
13	NA	NA	TRBV7-9	TRBJ1-3	TGTGCCAGCAGCTTAGGCAGTGGAAACACCATATATTTT	CASSLGSGNTIYF
17	NA	TRBD1	TRBV9	TRBJ1-6	TGTGCCAGCAGCGGAGGGACAGGCAGCTCCTATAATTCACCCCTCCACTTT	CASSGGTGSSYNSPLHF
16	NA	TRBD1	TRBV18	TRBJ1-6	TGTGCCAGCTCACCTACCGGGACAGGGATTAATTCACCCCTCCACTTT	CASSPTGTGINSPLHF
12	once	NA	TRBV28	TRBJ1-6	TGTGCCACAGCGGTTCGGAATTCACCCCTCCACTTT	CATAVRNSPLHF
14	NA	NA	TRBV3-1/TRBV3-2	TRBJ1-4	TGTGCCAGCAGCCAAGGGCCTGCTAGGGAAAAACTGTTTTTT	CASSQGPAREKLFF
11	NA	NA	TRBV5-6	TRBJ2-1	TGTGCCAGCAGCCAGGGGTATGAGCAGTTCTTC	CASSQGYEQFF